This T cell receptor beta chain derives from a study of CD8+ T cells in alopecia areata (dated by TCRdb to about 2018). Concerning the study at large: The treated patients took part in an open-label pilot trial in which moderate-to-severe alopecia areata was treated with oral tofacitinib at 5 to 10 mg twice daily. Patients stayed on tofacitinib for 6 to 18 months and then had 6 months of follow-up off drug so that delayed response and recurrence could be assessed. The SALT score, which quantifies the percentage of affected scalp surface area, was used to measure disease severity in treated patients. To study T cell clonal expansion in alopecia areata, the researchers applied high-throughput TCRbeta sequencing to both the C3H/HeJ mouse model and human patients. Scalp tissue and sorted CD4+ and CD8+ peripheral blood T cells from patchy and totalis/universalis alopecia areata patients and from healthy controls were covered by human TCRbeta sequencing. Biopsies were taken from tofacitinib-treated patients at baseline and again at 4 and 24 weeks into treatment, and several of those patients also had a later scalp biopsy. Scalp clonality was compared across normal scalp (n=4), patchy alopecia areata scalp (n=8), and alopecia totalis/universalis scalp (n=8). RNA was extracted with the PAXgene miRNA kit for fixed scalp, the miRNeasy kit for PBMCs, and the RNeasy kit for mouse skin. Amplification of TCRbeta CDR3 regions was done by immunoSEQ multiplex PCR using 35 Vbeta forward primers and 13 Jbeta reverse primers. Overall study outcomes, separate from this receptor: Tofacitinib significantly decreased scalp clonality and the number of expanded CD8+ clones among the top 100 scalp clones. Many expanded lesional clones were found to persist in scalp and blood during tofacitinib treatment, and relapse after treatment cessation may be partly explained by this persistence. Compared with normal scalp, lesional scalp, particularly in alopecia totalis/universalis, had higher clonality and more expanded CD8+ clones, which suggests antigenic drive. The treated cohort was small, with a single nonresponder, so links between baseline CD8+ expansion and response need larger studies. Shared TCR sequences between patients were less evident than in mice, which may be partly attributable to HLA diversity in the patient population. Unlike mouse skin, where gammadelta T cells dominate, normal human skin contains resident alphabeta T cells that get sequenced too, which complicates analysis of the scalp TCR repertoire.

The time point label, read with the paper, signifies: 24 weeks on oral tofacitinib. Taken with the paper, the label for treatment or condition translates to: oral pan-JAK inhibitor, 5-10 mg twice daily. Peripheral blood and lesional scalp punch biopsies were obtained from patients with alopecia areata. After PBMCs were isolated by density centrifugation and stained for CD3, CD4 and CD8, a FACSAria was used to sort CD4+ and CD8+ T cells. At the junction V is shortened by 0 bases and J by 5 bases, with 4 bases in between. The CDR3, cysteine through phenylalanine, is 11 amino acids long. The entry retains the CDR3 DNA only, 33 bases that are in frame from base 1. The germline V gene (reference sequence) sets CDR1 to GTSNPN and CDR2 to SVGIG. The method behind the library was the immunoSEQ multiplex PCR assay. For TCR sequencing, RNA was extracted from every sample and reverse transcribed into cDNA to serve as template. SuperScript III was used for first-strand cDNA synthesis, primed with a 2:1 mix of oligo-dT and random hexamers. A synthetic immune receptor repertoire was used to assess amplification bias, and residual bias was removed computationally. The study's own analysis went as follows. Raw reads were preprocessed for error removal, and CDR3 was defined according to IMGT conventions as running from the conserved cysteine to phenylalanine. Clonality was calculated as 1 minus Shannon entropy normalized by log2 of the number of productive unique TCRs. Whether each scalp clone was CD4 or CD8 was inferred by checking scalp TCRbeta sequences against the CD4 and CD8 repertoires from sorted blood. TCRdb stores this immuneACCESS table with in-frame sequences only. Part of the clones is absent; in the studies checked, under half of the shortfall reflects unresolved V genes, and no reason is known for the rest. V and J calls and clone size follow that table, whereas D and trimming were derived from the DNA. Here the sample has around 270,000 clones; more than 45% occur a single time. Approximately 2% of the sample is taken by the ten largest.

This clone was counted a single time. No cognate antigen has been identified for it. No much larger clone is present one base from it, and per-base qualities are unavailable. Additional DNA sequences in this sample encode the identical CDR3. The specimen comprised CD4+ T cells sorted from blood, sampled at week 24, from a patient treated with tofacitinib. The chain employs TRBV30 and TRBJ2-5, with no D gene named confidently. This sequence originates from a human donor with alopecia areata. Here is the DNA: TGTGCCTGGAGTGTTGAGGAGACCCAGTACTTC. Its protein product is CAWSVEETQYF.